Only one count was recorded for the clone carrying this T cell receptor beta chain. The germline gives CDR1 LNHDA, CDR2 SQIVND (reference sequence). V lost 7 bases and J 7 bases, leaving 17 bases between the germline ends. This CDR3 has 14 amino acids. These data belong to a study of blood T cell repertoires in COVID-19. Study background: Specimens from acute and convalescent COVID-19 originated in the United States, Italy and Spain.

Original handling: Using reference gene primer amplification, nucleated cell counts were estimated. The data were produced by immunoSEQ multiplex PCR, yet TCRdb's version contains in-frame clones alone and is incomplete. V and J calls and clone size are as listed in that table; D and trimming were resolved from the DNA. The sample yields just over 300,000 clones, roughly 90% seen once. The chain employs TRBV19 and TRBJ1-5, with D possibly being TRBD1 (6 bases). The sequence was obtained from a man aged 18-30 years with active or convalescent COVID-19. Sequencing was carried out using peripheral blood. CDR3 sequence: CASTTRDMRQPQHF. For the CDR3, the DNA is TGTGCCAGTACCACCCGGGACATGAGGCAGCCCCAGCATTTT.